These 9 T cell receptor beta chains were all obtained from the same sample, sequenced in a study of blood T cell repertoires in COVID-19. The protocol was immunoSEQ multiplex PCR, while the TCRdb copy is restricted to in-frame clones and leaves out a portion. In the table there are about 300,000 clones, about 88% of which are singletons. Material for sequencing was peripheral blood. These receptors all stem from a human donor with COVID-19, enrolled during active disease. The donor label of this sample is uncertain.

V and J are TRBV3-1 (or the pseudogene TRBV3-2) and TRBJ2-1; possible D gene TRBD2, 6 bases. Germline lookup yields CDR1 LGHDT and CDR2 YNNKEL (reference sequence). The CDR3 runs to 17 residues. V gave up 0 bases and J gave up 5 bases, with 17 bases separating them. The DNA for the CDR3 is TGTGCCAGCAGCCAAGAGGGGGGACTTATCTTGGACAATGAGCAGTTCTTC. This translates into CASSQEGGLILDNEQFF.

CDR3 nucleotides: TGTGCCAGTAGGAAAGAGCCACAAGAGACCCAGTACTTC. As protein: CASRKEPQETQYF. The chain recombines TRBV19 with TRBJ2-5, with D hard to call. The germline gives CDR1 LNHDA, CDR2 SQIVND (reference sequence). V lost 6 bases and J 2 bases, leaving 10 bases between the germline ends. The length of the CDR3 is 13 residues.

The table lists this clone with a few counts. J is TRBJ1-2 and V is TRBV5-1; the match to TRBD1 covers 8 bases. CDR1 SGHRS and CDR2 YFSETQ come from the germline V gene. The J segment lost 1 base and the V segment lost 7 bases, leaving 3 bases of the junction unmatched. The CDR3 is 13 amino acids. DNA for the CDR3: TGCGCCAGCGCAGGGGGCTTTAACTATGGCTACACCTTC. Its translation: CASAGGFNYGYTF.

The rearrangement joins TRBV23-1 to TRBJ1-4, with TRBD1 matching 7 bases. TRBV23-1 qualifies as an ORF whose function is uncertain. The trim removed 7 bases at V and 0 bases at J, leaving 11 bases unmatched. CDR3 length: 17 amino acids. For the CDR3, the DNA is TGCGCCAGCACCCGTCCGGGACAGCCAGCAACTAATGAAAAACTGTTTTTT. Its protein product is CASTRPGQPATNEKLFF.

The chain is built from TRBV28 and TRBJ2-1; 13 positions agree with TRBD2. The CDR3 extends over 14 amino acids. The V gene's germline CDR1 is MDHEN and CDR2 SYDVKM. The J segment lost 7 bases and the V segment lost 7 bases, leaving 4 bases of the junction unmatched. CDR3 in DNA: TGTGCCAGCACCGGGACTAGCGGGGCGAATGAGCAGTTCTTC. It specifies CASTGTSGANEQFF.

V and J are TRBV25-1 and TRBJ2-5; 13 bases are a match to TRBD2. The CDR3 covers 17 residues. Germline loops: CDR1 MGHDK, CDR2 SYGVNS. V was clipped by 3 bases and J by 5 bases; unmatched bases: 9. CDR3 sequence (DNA): TGTGCCAGCAGTGATCCTGGACTAGCGGGAGTCCGGGAGACCCAGTACTTC. It translates to CASSDPGLAGVRETQYF.

The CDR3 DNA reads as TGTGCCAGCAGCCAACAGGGGGCCGGTTACACTGAAGCTTTCTTT. It codes for CASSQQGAGYTEAFF. The rearrangement uses TRBV3-1 (or the pseudogene TRBV3-2) and TRBJ1-1; 8 positions match TRBD1. CDR1 is LGHDT and CDR2 is YNNKEL in the germline V gene (reference sequence). V lost 2 bases and J lost 3; bases outside the gene matches: 5. The CDR3 length is 15 residues.

V is TRBV5-4 and J is TRBJ2-7, with 11 bases lining up with TRBD1. The CDR3 is 15 residues long. The V gene's germline CDR1 is SGHNT and CDR2 YYREEE (reference sequence). V gave up 4 bases and J gave up 4 bases; unmatched junction bases: 7. CDR3: CASSPRTGGGYEQYF. Here the CDR3 DNA reads TGTGCCAGCAGCCCCCGGACAGGGGGCGGGTACGAGCAGTACTTC.

This sequence joins TRBV2 and TRBJ1-4; 8 bases are a match to TRBD1. V trimming: 5 bases; J trimming: 5 bases; junction bases outside the gene matches: 10. Germline CDR1 is SNHLY and CDR2 is FYNNEI. The CDR3 runs 16 residues. CDR3 protein: CASSLDRGGQNEKLFF. Here the CDR3 DNA reads TGTGCCAGCAGTCTAGACAGGGGAGGCCAAAATGAAAAACTGTTTTTT.